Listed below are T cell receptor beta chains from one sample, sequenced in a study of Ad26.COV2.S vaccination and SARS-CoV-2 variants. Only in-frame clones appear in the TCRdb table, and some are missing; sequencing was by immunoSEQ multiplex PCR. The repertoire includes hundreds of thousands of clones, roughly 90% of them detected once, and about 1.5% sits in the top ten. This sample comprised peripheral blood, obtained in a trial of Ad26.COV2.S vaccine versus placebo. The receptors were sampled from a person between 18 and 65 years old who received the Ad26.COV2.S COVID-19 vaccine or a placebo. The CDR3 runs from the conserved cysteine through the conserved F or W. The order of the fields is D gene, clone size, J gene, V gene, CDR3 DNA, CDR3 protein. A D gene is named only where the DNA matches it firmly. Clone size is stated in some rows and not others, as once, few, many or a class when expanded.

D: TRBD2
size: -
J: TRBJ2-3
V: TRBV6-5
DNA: TGTGCCAGCAGTTACCCCGCTAGCGGGGTGACAGATACGCAGTATTTT
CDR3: CASSYPASGVTDTQYF

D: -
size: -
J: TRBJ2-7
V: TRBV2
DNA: TGTGCCAGCAGCGCGACTCACCCCTACGAGCAGTACTTC
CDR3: CASSATHPYEQYF

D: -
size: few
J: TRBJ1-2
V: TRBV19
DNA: TGTGCCAGTAGTAGCGCTCGACAGGTTCGGGGCTACACCTTC
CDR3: CASSSARQVRGYTF

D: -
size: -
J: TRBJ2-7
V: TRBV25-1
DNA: TGTGCCAGCAGTGAATTTGGGCGCTACGAGCAGTACTTC
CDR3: CASSEFGRYEQYF

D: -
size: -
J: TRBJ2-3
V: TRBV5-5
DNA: TGTGCCAGCAGCACGGACAGTCCTACGCAGTATTTT
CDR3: CASSTDSPTQYF

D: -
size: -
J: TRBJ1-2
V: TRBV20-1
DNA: TGCAGTGCTAGAGTCTACTATGGCTACACCTTC
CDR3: CSARVYYGYTF

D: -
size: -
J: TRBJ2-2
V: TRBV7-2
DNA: TGTGCCAGCAGCTTAAAGGGATTACGCGCGAACACCGGGGAGCTGTTTTTT
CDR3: CASSLKGLRANTGELFF

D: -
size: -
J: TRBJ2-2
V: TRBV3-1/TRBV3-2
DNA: TGTGCCAGCAGCTGGGCAGGGGACACCGGGGAGCTGTTTTTT
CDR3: CASSWAGDTGELFF

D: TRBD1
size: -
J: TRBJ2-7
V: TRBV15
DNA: TGTGCCACCAGCAGAGATAGGGGGACAGGGATTGACTACGAGCAGTACTTC
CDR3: CATSRDRGTGIDYEQYF

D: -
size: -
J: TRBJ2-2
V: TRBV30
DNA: TGTGCCTGGAGTCAACGCGCGACTTCAGGGGTGGTTCGCACCGGGGAGCTGTTTTTT
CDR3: CAWSQRATSGVVRTGELFF

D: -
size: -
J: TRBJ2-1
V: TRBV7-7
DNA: TGTGCTAGCAGCTTGGGGGGGACATTTGGGCTAGCGGAGCCCTCCTACAATGAGCAGTTCTTC
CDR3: CASSLGGTFGLAEPSYNEQFF

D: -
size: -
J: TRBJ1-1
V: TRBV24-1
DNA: TGTGCCACCAGTGATGATTCTGCCGGGGAGACTGAAGCTTTCTTT
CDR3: CATSDDSAGETEAFF

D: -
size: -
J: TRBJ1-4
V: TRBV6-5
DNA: TGTGCCAGCAGCCGGGAGGGTGGGGAAAAACTGTTTTTT
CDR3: CASSREGGEKLFF

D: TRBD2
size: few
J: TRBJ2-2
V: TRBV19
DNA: TGTGCCAGTAGTATACTGAGACTAGCGGGGGTCGGGGAGCTGTTTTTT
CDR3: CASSILRLAGVGELFF